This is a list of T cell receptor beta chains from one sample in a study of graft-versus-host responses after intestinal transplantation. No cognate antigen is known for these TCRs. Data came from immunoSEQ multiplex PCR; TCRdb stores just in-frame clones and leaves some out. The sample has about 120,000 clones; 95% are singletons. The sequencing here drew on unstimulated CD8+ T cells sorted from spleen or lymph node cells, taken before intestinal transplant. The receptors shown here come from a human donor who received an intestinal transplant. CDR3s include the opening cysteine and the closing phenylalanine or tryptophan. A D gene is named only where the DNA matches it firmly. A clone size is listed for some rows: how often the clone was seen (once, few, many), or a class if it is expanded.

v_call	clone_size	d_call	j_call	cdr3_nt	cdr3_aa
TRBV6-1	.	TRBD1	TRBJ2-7	TGTACCAGCAGTGTTACAGGGGCATCGACCTACGAGCAGTACTTC	CTSSVTGASTYEQYF
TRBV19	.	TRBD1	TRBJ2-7	TGTGCCAGTAGTAACAGACAGGGTTACGAGCAGTACTTC	CASSNRQGYEQYF
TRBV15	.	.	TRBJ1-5	TGTGCCACCAGCAGAGATAAGGGTACCGGTCAGCCCCAGCATTTT	CATSRDKGTGQPQHF
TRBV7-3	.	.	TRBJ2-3	TGTGCCAGCAGCCCCCTGAGCACAGATACGCAGTATTTT	CASSPLSTDTQYF
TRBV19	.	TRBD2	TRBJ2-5	TGTGCCAGTAGTATGGTAGGGACTAGCGGGGAACAAGAGACCCAGTACTTC	CASSMVGTSGEQETQYF
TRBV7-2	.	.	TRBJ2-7	TGTGCCAGCAGCTTAGAGGGAGTCCTCTACGAGCAGTACTTC	CASSLEGVLYEQYF
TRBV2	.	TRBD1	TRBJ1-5	TGTGCCAGCAGTGAATCTCTTGGACAGGGAGGAAATCAGCCCCAGCATTTT	CASSESLGQGGNQPQHF
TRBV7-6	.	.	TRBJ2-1	TGTGCCAGCAGCTCCCAGGCCTACAATGAGCAGTTCTTC	CASSSQAYNEQFF
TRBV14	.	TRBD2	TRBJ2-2	TGTGCCAGCAGCCAAGCGGCTAGCGGGAGAGGTACCGGGGAGCTGTTTTTT	CASSQAASGRGTGELFF
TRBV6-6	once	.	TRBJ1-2	TGTGCCAGCAGTTACTTTGGTTCTAACTATGGCTACACCTTC	CASSYFGSNYGYTF
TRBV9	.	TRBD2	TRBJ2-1	TGTGCCAGCAGGGGGACTAGCGGGAGGTACAATGAGCAGTTCTTC	CASRGTSGRYNEQFF
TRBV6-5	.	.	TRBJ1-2	TGTGCCAGCAGCCTGGACAGCGGACTCTATGGCTACACCTTC	CASSLDSGLYGYTF
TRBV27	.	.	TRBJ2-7	TGTGCCAGCAGTGGAAGCGGGCGGCGTTCCTACGAGCAGTACTTC	CASSGSGRRSYEQYF
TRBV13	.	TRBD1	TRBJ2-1	TGTGCCAGCAGCCCGGACAGGGGACACAATGAGCAGTTCTTC	CASSPDRGHNEQFF
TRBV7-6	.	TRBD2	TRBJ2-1	TGTGCCAGCAGCACTCCTAGCGGGAGTTACAATGAGCAGTTCTTC	CASSTPSGSYNEQFF
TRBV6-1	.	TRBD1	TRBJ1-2	TGTGCCAGCAGTGAAGAAGGAGACTGGACAGGGACTTATGGCTACACCTTC	CASSEEGDWTGTYGYTF
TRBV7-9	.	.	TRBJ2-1	TGTGCCAGCAGCTCGATAGCAAATGAGCAGTTCTTC	CASSSIANEQFF
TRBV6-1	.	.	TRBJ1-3	TGTGCCCACCAGGGTTACTCTGGAAACACCATATATTTT	CAHQGYSGNTIYF
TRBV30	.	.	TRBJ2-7	TGTGCCTGGAGTGTAGATGTGGACTACGAGCAGTACTTC	CAWSVDVDYEQYF
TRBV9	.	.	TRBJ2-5	TGTGCCAGCATCGAAACGCACACTCGCCAAGAGACCCAGTACTTC	CASIETHTRQETQYF
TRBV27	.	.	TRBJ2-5	TGTGCCAGCAGTCCCACGGGGGCGGCACAAGAGACCCAGTACTTC	CASSPTGAAQETQYF
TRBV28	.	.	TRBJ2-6	TGTGCCAGCAGCCGATACCAGGTGTTGCAGGGGCCCCCCAGTAGTGGGGCCAACGTCCTGACTTTC	CASSRYQVLQGPPSSGANVLTF